This TCR beta chain was found in a study of post-analysis software for immune sequencing data. Study-wide results and caveats: Among 4 or 5 TRBV segments more frequent in patients than controls were TRBV5-6, TRBV5-1 and TRBV20-1.

This clonotype was detected only once. The target antigen is unknown. The TCR beta cDNA libraries contained unique molecular identifiers. TCRdb reprocessed the PCR reads with MiXCR, giving one entry per CDR3 protein. The sample has hundreds of thousands of distinct CDR3 sequences, around 47% seen once. CDR1 is SGHRS, CDR2 YFSETQ, per germline. The V and J ends lost 2 bases and 1 base respectively, with 16 bases between them. The length of the CDR3 is 17 residues. The chain combines TRBV5-1 with TRBJ2-1; perhaps TRBD1 as D (5 bases). The sequenced sample was blood. The receptor's source is a girl aged 10-17 years with multiple sclerosis. Written as DNA, the CDR3 is TGCGCCAGCAGCTTCGGAGTGCGACAGCCATCCTACAATGAGCAGTTCTTC. Protein sequence: CASSFGVRQPSYNEQFF.